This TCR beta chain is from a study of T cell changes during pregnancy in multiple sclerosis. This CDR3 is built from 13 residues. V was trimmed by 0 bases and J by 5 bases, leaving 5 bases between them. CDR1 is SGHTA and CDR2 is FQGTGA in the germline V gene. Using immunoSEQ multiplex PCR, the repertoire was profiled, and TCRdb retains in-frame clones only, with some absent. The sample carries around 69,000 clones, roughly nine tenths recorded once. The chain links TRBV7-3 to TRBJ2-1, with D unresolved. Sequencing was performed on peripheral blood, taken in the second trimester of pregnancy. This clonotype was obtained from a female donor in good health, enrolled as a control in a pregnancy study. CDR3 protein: CASSLTLDNEQFF. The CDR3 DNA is TGTGCCAGCAGCTTAACTTTAGACAATGAGCAGTTCTTC.